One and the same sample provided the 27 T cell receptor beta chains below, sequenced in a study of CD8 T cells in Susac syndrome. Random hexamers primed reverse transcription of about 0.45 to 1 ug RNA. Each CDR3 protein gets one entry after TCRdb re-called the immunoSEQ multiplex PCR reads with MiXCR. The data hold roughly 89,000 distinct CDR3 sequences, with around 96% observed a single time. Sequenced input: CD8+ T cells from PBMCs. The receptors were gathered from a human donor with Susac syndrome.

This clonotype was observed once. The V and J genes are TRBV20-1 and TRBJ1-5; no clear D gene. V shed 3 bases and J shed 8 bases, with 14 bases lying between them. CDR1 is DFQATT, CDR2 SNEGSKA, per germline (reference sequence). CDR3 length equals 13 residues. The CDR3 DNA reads TGCAGTGCTAGTAGGATGGCCCGTGAGCCCCAGCATTTT. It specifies CSASRMAREPQHF.

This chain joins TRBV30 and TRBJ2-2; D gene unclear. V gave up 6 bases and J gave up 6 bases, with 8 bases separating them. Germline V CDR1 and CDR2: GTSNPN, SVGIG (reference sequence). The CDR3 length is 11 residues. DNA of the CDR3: TGTGCCTGCCAGGTGGCCGGGGAGCTGTTTTTT. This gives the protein CACQVAGELFF.

DNA for the CDR3: TGTGCCAGCAGCTCCCGAGGGGCGCAGACCGGGGAGCTGTTTTTT. Its translation is CASSSRGAQTGELFF. This chain links TRBV7-3 with TRBJ2-2; perhaps D is TRBD1 or TRBD2 (5 bases each). This CDR3 spans 15 amino acids. The germline V gene has CDR1 SGHTA and CDR2 FQGTGA. Trimming left V 4 bases short and J 5 bases short, with 14 bases between.

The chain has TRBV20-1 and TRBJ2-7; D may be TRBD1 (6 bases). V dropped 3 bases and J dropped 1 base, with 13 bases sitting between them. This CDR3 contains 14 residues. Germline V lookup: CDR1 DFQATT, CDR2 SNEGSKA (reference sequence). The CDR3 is CSARRRTDSYEQYF. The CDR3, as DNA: TGCAGTGCTAGGAGGAGGACAGATTCCTACGAGCAGTACTTC.

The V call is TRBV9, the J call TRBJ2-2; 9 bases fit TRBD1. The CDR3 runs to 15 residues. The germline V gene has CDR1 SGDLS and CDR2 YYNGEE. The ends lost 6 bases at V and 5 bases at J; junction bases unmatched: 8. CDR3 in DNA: TGTGCCAGCAAGGAGGGACAGGGATATACCGGGGAGCTGTTTTTT. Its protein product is CASKEGQGYTGELFF.

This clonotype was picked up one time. As DNA, the CDR3 is TGTGCCAGCAGTTTAGCGGCAAACTATGGCTACACCTTC. Amino acid sequence: CASSLAANYGYTF. The chain recombines TRBV27 with TRBJ1-2; no reliable D call. The germline gives CDR1 MNHEY, CDR2 SMNVEV (reference sequence). Deletions cut 2 bases from V and 2 bases from J, with 6 bases between. The CDR3 length is 13 residues.

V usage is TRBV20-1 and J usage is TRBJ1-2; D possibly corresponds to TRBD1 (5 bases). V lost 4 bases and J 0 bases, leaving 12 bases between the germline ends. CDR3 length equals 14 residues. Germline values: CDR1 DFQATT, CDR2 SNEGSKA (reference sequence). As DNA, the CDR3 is TGCAGTGCTAATAACGAGACAGCTAACTATGGCTACACCTTC. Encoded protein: CSANNETANYGYTF.

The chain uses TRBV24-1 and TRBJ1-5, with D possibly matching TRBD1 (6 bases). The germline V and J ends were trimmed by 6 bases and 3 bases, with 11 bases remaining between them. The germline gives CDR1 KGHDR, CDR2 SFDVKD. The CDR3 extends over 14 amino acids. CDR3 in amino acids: CATSPGQDNQPQHF. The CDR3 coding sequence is TGTGCCACCAGTCCGGGACAAGACAATCAGCCCCAGCATTTT.

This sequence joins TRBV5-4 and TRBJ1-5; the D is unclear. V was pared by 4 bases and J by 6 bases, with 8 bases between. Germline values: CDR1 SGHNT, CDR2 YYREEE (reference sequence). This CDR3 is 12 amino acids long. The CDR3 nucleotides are TGTGCCAGCAGCGTTTGGGGTCAGCCCCAGCATTTT. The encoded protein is CASSVWGQPQHF.

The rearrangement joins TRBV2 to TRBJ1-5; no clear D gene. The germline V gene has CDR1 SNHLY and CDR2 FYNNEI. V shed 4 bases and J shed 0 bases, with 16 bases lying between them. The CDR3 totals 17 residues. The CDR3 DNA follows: TGTGCCAGCAGTGGGCCGAGGATGGAATATAGCAATCAGCCCCAGCATTTT. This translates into CASSGPRMEYSNQPQHF. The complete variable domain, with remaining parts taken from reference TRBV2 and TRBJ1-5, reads EPEVTQTPSHQVTQMGQEVILRCVPISNHLYFYWYRQILGQKVEFLVSFYNNEISEKSEIFDDQFSVERPDGSNFTLKIRSTKLEDSAMYFCASSGPRMEYSNQPQHFGDGTRLSIL.

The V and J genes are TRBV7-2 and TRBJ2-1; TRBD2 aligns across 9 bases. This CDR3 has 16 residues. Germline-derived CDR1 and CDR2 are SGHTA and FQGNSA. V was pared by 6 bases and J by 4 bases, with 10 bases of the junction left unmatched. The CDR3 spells CASSPLRAGGYNEQFF. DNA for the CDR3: TGTGCCAGCAGTCCGCTCCGGGCGGGGGGGTACAATGAGCAGTTCTTC. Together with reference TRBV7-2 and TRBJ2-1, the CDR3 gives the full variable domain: GAGVSQSPSNKVTEKGKDVELRCDPISGHTALYWYRQSLGQGLEFLIYFQGNSAPDKSGLPSDRFSAERTGGSVSTLTIQRTQQEDSAVYLCASSPLRAGGYNEQFFGPGTRLTVL.

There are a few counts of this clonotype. CDR3 DNA sequence: TGTGCCAGCAGTCTCGGGACAATGAACACTGAAGCTTTCTTT. Protein sequence: CASSLGTMNTEAFF. The chain couples TRBV27 to TRBJ1-1; TRBD1 is a possible D gene (6 bases). In germline, CDR1 is MNHEY, CDR2 SMNVEV (reference sequence). Trimming pared 5 bases from V and 0 bases from J, leaving 10 bases between. The CDR3 is made up of 14 amino acids.

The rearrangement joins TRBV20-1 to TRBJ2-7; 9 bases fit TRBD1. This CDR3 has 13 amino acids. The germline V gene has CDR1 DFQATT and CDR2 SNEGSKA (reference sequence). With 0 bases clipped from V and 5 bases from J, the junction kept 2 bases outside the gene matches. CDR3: CSAREQGAHEQYF. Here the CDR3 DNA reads TGCAGTGCTAGAGAACAGGGGGCACACGAGCAGTACTTC.

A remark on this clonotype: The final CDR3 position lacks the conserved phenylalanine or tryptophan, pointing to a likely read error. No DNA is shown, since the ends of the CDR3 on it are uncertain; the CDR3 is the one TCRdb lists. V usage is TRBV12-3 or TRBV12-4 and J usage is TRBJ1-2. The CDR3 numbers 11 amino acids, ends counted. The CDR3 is CASSFGRPLLV.

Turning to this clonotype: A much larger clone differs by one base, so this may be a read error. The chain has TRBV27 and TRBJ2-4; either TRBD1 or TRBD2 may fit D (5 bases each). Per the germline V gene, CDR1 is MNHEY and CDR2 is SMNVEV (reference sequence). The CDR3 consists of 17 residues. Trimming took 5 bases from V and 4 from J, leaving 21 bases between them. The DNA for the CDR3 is TGTGCCAGCAGTGATGGATTAAACGGGGCAGGGAAAAACATTCAGTACTTC. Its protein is CASSDGLNGAGKNIQYF.

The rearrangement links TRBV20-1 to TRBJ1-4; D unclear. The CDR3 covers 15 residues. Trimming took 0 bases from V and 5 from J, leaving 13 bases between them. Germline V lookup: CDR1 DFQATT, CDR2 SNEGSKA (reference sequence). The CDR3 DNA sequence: TGCAGTGCTAGAGACCCGACCGTCGGGAATGAAAAACTGTTTTTT. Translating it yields CSARDPTVGNEKLFF.

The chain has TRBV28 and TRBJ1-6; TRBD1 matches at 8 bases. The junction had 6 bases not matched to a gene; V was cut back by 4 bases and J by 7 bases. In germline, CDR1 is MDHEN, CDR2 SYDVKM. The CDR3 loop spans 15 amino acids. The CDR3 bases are TGTGCCAGCAGTTCCGGACAGGGTTTAAATTCACCCCTCCACTTT. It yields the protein CASSSGQGLNSPLHF.

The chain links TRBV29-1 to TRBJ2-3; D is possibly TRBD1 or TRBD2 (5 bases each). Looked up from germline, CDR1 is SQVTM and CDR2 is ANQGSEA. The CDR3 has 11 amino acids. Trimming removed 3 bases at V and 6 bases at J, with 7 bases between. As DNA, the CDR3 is TGCAGCGTTGAGAGGGACGATACGCAGTATTTT. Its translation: CSVERDDTQYF.

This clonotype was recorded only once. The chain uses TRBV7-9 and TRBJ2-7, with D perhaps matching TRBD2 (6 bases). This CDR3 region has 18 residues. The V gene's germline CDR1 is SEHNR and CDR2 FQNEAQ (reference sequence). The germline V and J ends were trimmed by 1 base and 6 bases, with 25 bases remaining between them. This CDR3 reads CASSLEGLSGDHPSEQYF. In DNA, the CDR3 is TGTGCCAGCAGCTTAGAGGGGTTGTCGGGGGACCATCCTAGCGAGCAGTACTTC. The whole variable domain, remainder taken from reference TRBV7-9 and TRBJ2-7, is DTGVSQNPRHKITKRGQNVTFRCDPISEHNRLYWYRQTLGQGPEFLTYFQNEAQLEKSRLLSDRFSAERPKGSFSTLEIQRTEQGDSAMYLCASSLEGLSGDHPSEQYFGPGTRLTVT.

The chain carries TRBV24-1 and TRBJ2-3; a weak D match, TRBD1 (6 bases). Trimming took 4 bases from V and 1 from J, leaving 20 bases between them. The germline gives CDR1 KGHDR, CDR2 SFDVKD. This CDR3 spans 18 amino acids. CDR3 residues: CATSDQPYSAGGTDTQYF. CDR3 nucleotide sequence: TGTGCCACCAGTGACCAACCCTACAGCGCAGGGGGCACAGATACGCAGTATTTT.

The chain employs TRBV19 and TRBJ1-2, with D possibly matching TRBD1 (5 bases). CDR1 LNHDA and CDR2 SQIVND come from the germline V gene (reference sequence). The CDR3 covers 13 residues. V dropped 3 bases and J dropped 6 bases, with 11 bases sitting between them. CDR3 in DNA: TGTGCCAGTAGTATTGGGGGATTACATGGCTACACCTTC. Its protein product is CASSIGGLHGYTF.

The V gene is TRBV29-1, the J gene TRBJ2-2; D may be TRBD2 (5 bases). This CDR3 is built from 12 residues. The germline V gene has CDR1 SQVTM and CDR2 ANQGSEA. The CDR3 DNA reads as TGCACCGGGATCCACCCAGCCGGGGAGCTGTTTTTT. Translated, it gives CTGIHPAGELFF.

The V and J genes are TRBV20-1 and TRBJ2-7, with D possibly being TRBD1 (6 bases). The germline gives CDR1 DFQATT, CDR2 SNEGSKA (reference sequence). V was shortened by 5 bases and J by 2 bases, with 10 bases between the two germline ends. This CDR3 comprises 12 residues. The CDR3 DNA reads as TGCAGTGCTGGGGACACAGCCTACGAGCAGTACTTC. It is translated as CSAGDTAYEQYF.

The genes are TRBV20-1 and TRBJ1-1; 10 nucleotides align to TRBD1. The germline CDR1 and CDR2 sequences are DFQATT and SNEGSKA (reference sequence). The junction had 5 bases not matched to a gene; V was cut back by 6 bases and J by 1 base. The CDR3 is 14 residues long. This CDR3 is CSARDRGPNTEAFF. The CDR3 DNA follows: TGCAGTGCCCGGGACAGGGGTCCGAACACTGAAGCTTTCTTT.

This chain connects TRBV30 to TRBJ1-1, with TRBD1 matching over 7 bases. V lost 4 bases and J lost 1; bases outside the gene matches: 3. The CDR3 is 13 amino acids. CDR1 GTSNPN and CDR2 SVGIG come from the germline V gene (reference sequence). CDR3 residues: CAWKWTGNTEAFF. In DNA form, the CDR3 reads TGTGCCTGGAAGTGGACAGGGAACACTGAAGCTTTCTTT.

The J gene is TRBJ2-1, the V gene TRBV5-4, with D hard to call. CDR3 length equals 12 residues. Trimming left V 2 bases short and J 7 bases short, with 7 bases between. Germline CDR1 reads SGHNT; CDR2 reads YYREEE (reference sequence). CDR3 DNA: TGTGCCAGCAGCTTTGGTGTGAATGAGCAGTTCTTC. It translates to CASSFGVNEQFF.

The CDR3 nucleotides read TGTGCCAGCAGTCGGACCAGGGAAAAACTGTTTTTT. It yields the protein CASSRTREKLFF. V and J are TRBV13 and TRBJ1-4; unclear D gene. The CDR3 spans 12 residues. Germline V gene data show CDR1 as PRHDT and CDR2 as FYEKMQ (reference sequence). V gave up 6 bases and J gave up 8 bases, with 10 bases separating them. The full variable domain, in which reference TRBV13 and TRBJ1-4 provide the parts outside the CDR3, is AAGVIQSPRHLIKEKRETATLKCYPIPRHDTVYWYQQGPGQDPQFLISFYEKMQSDKGSIPDRFSAQQFSDYHSELNMSSLELGDSALYFCASSRTREKLFFGSGTQLSVL.